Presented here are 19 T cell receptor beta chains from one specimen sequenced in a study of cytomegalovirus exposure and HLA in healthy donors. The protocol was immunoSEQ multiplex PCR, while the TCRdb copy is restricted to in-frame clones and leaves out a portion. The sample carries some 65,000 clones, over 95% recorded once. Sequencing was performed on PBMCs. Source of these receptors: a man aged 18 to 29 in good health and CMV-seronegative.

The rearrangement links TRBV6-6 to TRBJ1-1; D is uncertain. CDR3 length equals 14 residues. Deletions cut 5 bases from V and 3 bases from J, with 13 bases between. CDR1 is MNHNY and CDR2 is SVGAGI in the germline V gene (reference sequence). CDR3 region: CASSRTLRDTEAFF. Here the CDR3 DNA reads TGTGCCAGCAGTCGTACCCTCCGGGACACTGAAGCTTTCTTT.

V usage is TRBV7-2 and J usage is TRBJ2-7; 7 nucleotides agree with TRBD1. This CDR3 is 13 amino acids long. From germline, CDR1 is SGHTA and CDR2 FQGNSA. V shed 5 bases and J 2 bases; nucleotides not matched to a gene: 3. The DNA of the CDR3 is TGTGCCAGCAGCATGGGACAGCCCTACGAGCAGTACTTC. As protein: CASSMGQPYEQYF.

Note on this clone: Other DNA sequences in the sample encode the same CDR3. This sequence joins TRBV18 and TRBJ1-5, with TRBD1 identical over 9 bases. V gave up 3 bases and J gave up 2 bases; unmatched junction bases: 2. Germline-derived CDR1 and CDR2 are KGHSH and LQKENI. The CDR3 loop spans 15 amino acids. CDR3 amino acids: CASSPGQGGNQPQHF. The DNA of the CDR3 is TGTGCCAGCTCACCGGGACAGGGCGGCAATCAGCCCCAGCATTTT.

The CDR3, as DNA: TGTGCCAGTAGTATAGGAAGGGGACAGGGTACGGAGACCCAGTACTTC. This gives the protein CASSIGRGQGTETQYF. J is TRBJ2-5 and V is TRBV19, with 9 bases that match TRBD1. CDR1 is LNHDA, CDR2 SQIVND, per germline (reference sequence). The V and J ends lost 1 base and 5 bases, in that order; junction bases with no gene match: 8. The CDR3 is 16 residues long.

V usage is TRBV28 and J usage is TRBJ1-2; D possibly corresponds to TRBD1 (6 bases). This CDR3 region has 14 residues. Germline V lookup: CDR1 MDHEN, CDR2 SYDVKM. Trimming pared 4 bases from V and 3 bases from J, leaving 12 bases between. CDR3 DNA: TGTGCCAGCAGTTATCCAGGGGTGGACTATGGCTACACCTTC. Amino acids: CASSYPGVDYGYTF.

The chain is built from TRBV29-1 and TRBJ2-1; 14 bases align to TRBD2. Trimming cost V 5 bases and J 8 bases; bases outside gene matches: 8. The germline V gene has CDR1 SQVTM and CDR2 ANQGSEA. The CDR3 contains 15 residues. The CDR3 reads CSVTPGLAGAYEQFF. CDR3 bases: TGCAGCGTTACCCCGGGACTAGCGGGAGCTTATGAGCAGTTCTTC.

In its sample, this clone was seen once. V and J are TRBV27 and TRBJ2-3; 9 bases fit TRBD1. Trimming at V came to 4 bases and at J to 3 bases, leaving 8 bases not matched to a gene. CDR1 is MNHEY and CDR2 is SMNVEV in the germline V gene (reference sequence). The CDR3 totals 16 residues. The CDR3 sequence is CASSSYRGRGTDTQYF. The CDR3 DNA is TGTGCCAGCAGTTCCTACAGGGGGCGGGGGACAGATACGCAGTATTTT.

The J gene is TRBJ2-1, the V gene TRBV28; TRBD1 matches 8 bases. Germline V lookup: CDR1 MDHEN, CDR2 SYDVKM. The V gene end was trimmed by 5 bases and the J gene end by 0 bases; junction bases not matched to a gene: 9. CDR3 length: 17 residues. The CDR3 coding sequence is TGTGCCAGCAGTCCACCCTCAGGACAGGGCTCCTACAATGAGCAGTTCTTC. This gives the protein CASSPPSGQGSYNEQFF.

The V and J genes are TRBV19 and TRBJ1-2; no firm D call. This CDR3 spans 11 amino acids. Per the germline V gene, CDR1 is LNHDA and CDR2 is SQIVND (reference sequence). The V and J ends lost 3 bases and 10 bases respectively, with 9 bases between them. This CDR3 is CASSMGAYYTF. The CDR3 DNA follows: TGTGCCAGTAGTATGGGAGCCTACTACACCTTC. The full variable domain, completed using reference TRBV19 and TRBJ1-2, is DGGITQSPKYLFRKEGQNVTLSCEQNLNHDAMYWYRQDPGQGLRLIYYSQIVNDFQKGDIAEGYSVSREKKESFPLTVTSAQKNPTAFYLCASSMGAYYTFGSGTRLTVV.

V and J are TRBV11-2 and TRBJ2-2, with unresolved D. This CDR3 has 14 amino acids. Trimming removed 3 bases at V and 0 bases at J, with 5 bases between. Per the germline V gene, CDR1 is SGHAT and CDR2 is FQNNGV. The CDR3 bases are TGTGCCAGCAGCTTTGGAGCGAACACCGGGGAGCTGTTTTTT. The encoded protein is CASSFGANTGELFF. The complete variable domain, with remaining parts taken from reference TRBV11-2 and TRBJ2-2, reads EAGVAQSPRYKIIEKRQSVAFWCNPISGHATLYWYQQILGQGPKLLIQFQNNGVVDDSQLPKDRFSAERLKGVDSTLKIQPAKLEDSAVYLCASSFGANTGELFFGEGSRLTVL.

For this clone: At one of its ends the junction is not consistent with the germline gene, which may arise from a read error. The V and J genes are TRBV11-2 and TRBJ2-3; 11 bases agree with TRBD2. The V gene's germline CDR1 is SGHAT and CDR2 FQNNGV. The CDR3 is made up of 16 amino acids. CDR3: CASSLGTSGVTNTQYF. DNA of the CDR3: TGTGCCAGCAGCTTGGGGACTAGCGGAGTCACAAATACGCAGTATTTT.

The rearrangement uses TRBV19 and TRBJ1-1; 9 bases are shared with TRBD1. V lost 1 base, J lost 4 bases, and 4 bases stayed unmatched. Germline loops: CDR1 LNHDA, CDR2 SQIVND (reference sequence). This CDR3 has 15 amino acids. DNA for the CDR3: TGTGCCAGTAGTATAGTGGAGGGACAGGGCACTGAAGCTTTCTTT. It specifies CASSIVEGQGTEAFF.

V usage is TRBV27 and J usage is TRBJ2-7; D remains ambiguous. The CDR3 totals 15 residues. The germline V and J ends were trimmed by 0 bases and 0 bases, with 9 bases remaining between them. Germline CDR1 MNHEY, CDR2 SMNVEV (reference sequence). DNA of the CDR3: TGTGCCAGCAGTTTATCAGGCGGTCCCTCCTACGAGCAGTACTTC. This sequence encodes CASSLSGGPSYEQYF.

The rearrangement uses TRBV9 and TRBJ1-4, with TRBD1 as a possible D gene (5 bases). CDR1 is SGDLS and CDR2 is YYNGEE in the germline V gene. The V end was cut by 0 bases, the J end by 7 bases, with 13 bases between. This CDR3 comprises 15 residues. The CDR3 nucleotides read TGTGCCAGCAGCGTAGGAGGGGCGGGAAGTGAAAAACTGTTTTTT. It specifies CASSVGGAGSEKLFF.

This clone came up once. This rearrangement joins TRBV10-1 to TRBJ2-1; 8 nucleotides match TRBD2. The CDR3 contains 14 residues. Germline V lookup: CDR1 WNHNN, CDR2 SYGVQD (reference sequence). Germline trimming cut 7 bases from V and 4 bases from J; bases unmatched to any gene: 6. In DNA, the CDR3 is TGCGCCAGCAAGACTACGGGAGGGTACAATGAGCAGTTCTTC. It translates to CASKTTGGYNEQFF.

The CDR3 DNA reads TGCGCCAGCAGCTTGAGTACAGGGATTAACTATGGCTACACCTTC. This sequence encodes CASSLSTGINYGYTF. This chain joins TRBV5-1 and TRBJ1-2, with D perhaps TRBD1 (6 bases). The CDR3 extends over 15 amino acids. V was pared by 1 base and J by 1 base, with 11 bases between. The germline V gene has CDR1 SGHRS and CDR2 YFSETQ.

In DNA form, the CDR3 reads TGTGCCAGCAGCCAAGATCGAGAGCAAGAGACCCAGTACTTC. This sequence encodes CASSQDREQETQYF. V gene TRBV14 combines with J gene TRBJ2-5; D not certain. Germline V gene data show CDR1 as SGHDN and CDR2 as FVKESK. CDR3 size: 14 residues. V gave up 0 bases and J gave up 2 bases, with 7 bases separating them.

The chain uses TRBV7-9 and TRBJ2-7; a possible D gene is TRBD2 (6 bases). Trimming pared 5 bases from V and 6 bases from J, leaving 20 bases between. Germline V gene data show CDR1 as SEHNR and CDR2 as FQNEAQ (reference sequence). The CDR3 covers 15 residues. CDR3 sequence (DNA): TGTGCCAGCAGCCGCACCGGGACTCCAGGGATCGAGCAGTACTTC. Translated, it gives CASSRTGTPGIEQYF.

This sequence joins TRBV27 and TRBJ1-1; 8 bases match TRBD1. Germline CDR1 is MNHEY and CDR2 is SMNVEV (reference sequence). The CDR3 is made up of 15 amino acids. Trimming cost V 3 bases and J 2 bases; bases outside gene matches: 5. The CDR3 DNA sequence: TGTGCCAGCAGTTTCATCAGGGGGCTAAACACTGAAGCTTTCTTT. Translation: CASSFIRGLNTEAFF.